This T cell receptor beta chain was retrieved from a study of blood T cell repertoires in COVID-19. Overall study: The United States, Italy and Spain supplied acute and convalescent COVID-19 samples. T cells, B-cell-depleted T cells, or PBMCs provided the cDNA or gDNA that served as material.

Using immunoSEQ multiplex PCR, the repertoire was profiled, and TCRdb retains in-frame clones only, with some absent. The sample includes 140,000 to 150,000 clones, 75% to 85% seen only once; the top ten take 4.2%. Input material: peripheral blood. The TCR comes from a man in his 60s with acute or convalescent COVID-19.

The CDR3 DNA reads TGTGCCATCAGATCCCAATCTAGCGGGAGTTTCGATACGCAGTATTTT. Translated: CAIRSQSSGSFDTQYF. The rearrangement joins TRBV10-3 to TRBJ2-3, with TRBD2 matching 10 bases. The CDR3 contains 16 residues. Germline loops: CDR1 ENHRY, CDR2 SYGVKD. Unmatched junction bases numbered 12, after V lost 6 bases and J lost 6 bases.